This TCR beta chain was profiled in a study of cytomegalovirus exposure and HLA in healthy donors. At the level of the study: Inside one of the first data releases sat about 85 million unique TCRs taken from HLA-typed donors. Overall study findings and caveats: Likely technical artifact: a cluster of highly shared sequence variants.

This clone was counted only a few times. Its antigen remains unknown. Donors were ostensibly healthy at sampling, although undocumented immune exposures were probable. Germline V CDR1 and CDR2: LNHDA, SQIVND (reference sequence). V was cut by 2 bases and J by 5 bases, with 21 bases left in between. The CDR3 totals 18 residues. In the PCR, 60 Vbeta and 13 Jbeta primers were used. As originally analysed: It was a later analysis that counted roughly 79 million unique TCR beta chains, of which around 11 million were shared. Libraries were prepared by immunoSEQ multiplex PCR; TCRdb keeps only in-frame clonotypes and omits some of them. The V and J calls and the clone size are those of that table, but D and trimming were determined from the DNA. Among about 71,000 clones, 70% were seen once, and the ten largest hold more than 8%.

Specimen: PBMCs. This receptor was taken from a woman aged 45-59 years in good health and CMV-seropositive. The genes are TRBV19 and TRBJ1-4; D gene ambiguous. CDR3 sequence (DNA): TGTGCCAGTAGTATATTAGGCCCTGCGGGATTAAGGAATGAAAAACTGTTTTTT. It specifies CASSILGPAGLRNEKLFF.